The 4 T cell receptor beta chains listed next were all sequenced from one sample in a study of T cells in Graves' hyperthyroidism and ophthalmopathy. Amplified TCR beta CDR3 regions derived from RNA transcripts. A set of HTBI primers served as the primers for a first-round RT-PCR of the TCR CDR3. Using its own MiXCR run on the multiplex PCR reads, TCRdb lists one record per CDR3 protein. The table includes around 420,000 distinct CDR3 sequences, about 15% detected once. Material for sequencing was blood. The receptors shown here come from a woman younger than 30 with Graves' hyperthyroidism.

This chain connects TRBV4-1 to TRBJ2-2; D remains ambiguous. The DNA end is a closer match to TRBJ1-1, so the J assignment may be wrong. CDR1 is MGHRA and CDR2 is YSYEKL in the germline V gene. There are 15 residues in the CDR3. The CDR3 is CASSQDSKGRAGAFF. For the CDR3, the DNA is TGCGCCAGCAGCCAAGATTCCAAGGGAAGGGCTGGAGCTTTCTTT.

The CDR3 DNA is TGTGCCATCAGTGGCAGGCAGGGGTCGGGCACTGAAGCTTTCTTT. It codes for CAISGRQGSGTEAFF. V usage is TRBV10-3 and J usage is TRBJ1-1; D possibly corresponds to TRBD1 (6 bases). Germline V gene data show CDR1 as ENHRY and CDR2 as SYGVKD. With 4 bases removed from V and 4 bases from J, the gap between germline ends came to 16 bases. The length of the CDR3 is 15 residues.

Many counts were recorded for this clonotype. The genes are TRBV5-1 and TRBJ2-1; 10 bases match TRBD2. The CDR3 contains 16 residues. From germline, CDR1 is SGHRS and CDR2 YFSETQ. Trimming took 3 bases from V and 4 from J; bases not matched to a gene: 7. The CDR3 DNA reads as TGCGCCAGCAGCTCTGGGAGTAGCGGGGGGTACAATGAGCAGTTCTTC. Protein sequence: CASSSGSSGGYNEQFF.

In its sample, this clonotype was seen many times. V gene TRBV3-1 combines with J gene TRBJ2-5; 11 bases agree with TRBD2. The ends lost 6 bases at V and 0 bases at J; junction bases unmatched: 12. The CDR3 consists of 18 residues. CDR1 is LGHDT and CDR2 is YNNKEL in the germline V gene (reference sequence). The CDR3 sequence: CASSPTSGTLGYQETQYF. The CDR3 nucleotides are TGTGCCAGCAGTCCGACTAGCGGGACGTTGGGGTACCAAGAGACCCAGTACTTC.